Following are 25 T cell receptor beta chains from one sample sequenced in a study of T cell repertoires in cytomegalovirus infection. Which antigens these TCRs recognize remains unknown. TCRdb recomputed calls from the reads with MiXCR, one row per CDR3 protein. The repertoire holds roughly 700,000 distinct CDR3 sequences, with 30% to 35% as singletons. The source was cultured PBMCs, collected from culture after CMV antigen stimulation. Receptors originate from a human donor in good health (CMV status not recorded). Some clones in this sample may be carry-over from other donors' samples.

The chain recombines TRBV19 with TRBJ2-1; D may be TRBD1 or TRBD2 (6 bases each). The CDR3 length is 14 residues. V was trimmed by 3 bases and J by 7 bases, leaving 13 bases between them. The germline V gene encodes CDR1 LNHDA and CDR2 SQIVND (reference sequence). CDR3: CASSIDQGRNEQFF. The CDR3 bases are TGTGCCAGTAGTATTGATCAGGGGAGGAATGAGCAGTTCTTC.

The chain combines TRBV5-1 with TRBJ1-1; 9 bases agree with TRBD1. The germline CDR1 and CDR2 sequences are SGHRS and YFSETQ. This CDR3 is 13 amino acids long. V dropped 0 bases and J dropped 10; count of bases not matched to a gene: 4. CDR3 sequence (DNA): TGCGCCAGCAGCTTGGGGACAGGGGCTGTAGCTTTCTTT. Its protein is CASSLGTGAVAFF.

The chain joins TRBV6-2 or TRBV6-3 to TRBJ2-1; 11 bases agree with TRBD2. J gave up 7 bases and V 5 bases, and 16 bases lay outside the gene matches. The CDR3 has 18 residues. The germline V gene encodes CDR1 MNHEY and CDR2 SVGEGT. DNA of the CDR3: TGTGCCAGCAGTAGGGCCTCCCTTAGCGGGAGGGTATTGAATGAGCAGTTCTTC. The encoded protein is CASSRASLSGRVLNEQFF.

The CDR3 DNA reads TGTGCCAGCAGTGAATCAAGGGACAGGGGCATCCATACGCAGTATTTT. Translation gives CASSESRDRGIHTQYF. The chain uses TRBV2 and TRBJ2-3; 10 bases map to TRBD1. This CDR3 region has 16 residues. The junction had 9 bases not matched to a gene; V was cut back by 2 bases and J by 7 bases. Germline lookup yields CDR1 SNHLY and CDR2 FYNNEI.

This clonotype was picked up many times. CDR3 bases: TGTGCCAGCAGCTTATGGACAGATGGTTCACCCCTCCACTTT. Its translation is CASSLWTDGSPLHF. The genes are TRBV7-9 and TRBJ1-6; possibly TRBD1 for D (6 bases). Trimming cost V 2 bases and J 9 bases, with 11 bases left between them. The CDR3 runs 14 residues. Germline CDR1 reads SEHNR; CDR2 reads FQNEAQ (reference sequence). Full variable domain (remainder filled in from reference TRBV7-9 and TRBJ1-6): DTGVSQNPRHKITKRGQNVTFRCDPISEHNRLYWYRQTLGQGPEFLTYFQNEAQLEKSRLLSDRFSAERPKGSFSTLEIQRTEQGDSAMYLCASSLWTDGSPLHFGNGTRLTVT.

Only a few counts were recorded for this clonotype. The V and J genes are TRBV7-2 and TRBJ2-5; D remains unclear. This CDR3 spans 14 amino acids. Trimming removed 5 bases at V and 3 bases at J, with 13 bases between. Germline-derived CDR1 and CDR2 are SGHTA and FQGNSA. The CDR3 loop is CASSLLVQEETQYF. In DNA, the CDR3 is TGTGCCAGCAGCCTTCTAGTGCAGGAAGAGACCCAGTACTTC. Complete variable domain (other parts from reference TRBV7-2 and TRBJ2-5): GAGVSQSPSNKVTEKGKDVELRCDPISGHTALYWYRQSLGQGLEFLIYFQGNSAPDKSGLPSDRFSAERTGGSVSTLTIQRTQQEDSAVYLCASSLLVQEETQYFGPGTRLLVL.

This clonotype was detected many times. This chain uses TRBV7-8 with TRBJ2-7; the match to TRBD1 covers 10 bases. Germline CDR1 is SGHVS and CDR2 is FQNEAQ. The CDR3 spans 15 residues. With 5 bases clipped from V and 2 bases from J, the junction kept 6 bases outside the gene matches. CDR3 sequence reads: CASSIRDRGTYEQYF. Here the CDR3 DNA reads TGTGCCAGCAGCATCCGGGACAGGGGAACCTACGAGCAGTACTTC.

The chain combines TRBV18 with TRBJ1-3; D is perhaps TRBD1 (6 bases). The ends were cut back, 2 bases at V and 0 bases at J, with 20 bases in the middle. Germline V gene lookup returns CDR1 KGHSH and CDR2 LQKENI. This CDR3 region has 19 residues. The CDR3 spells CASSPTNYPDRSSGNTIYF. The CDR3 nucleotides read TGTGCCAGCTCACCAACAAATTACCCGGACAGAAGCTCTGGAAACACCATATATTTT.

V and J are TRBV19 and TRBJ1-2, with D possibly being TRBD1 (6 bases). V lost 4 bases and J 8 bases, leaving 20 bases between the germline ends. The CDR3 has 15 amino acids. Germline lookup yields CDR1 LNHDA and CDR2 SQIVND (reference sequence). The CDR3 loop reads CASSTPDSLRGGYTF. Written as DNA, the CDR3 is TGTGCCAGTAGTACCCCGGACAGCTTGAGGGGGGGCTACACCTTC.

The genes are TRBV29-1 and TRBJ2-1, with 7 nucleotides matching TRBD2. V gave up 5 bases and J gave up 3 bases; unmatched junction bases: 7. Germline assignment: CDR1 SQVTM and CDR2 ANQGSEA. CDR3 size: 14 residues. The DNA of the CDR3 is TGCAGCGTTCCCGGGAGGTCCTACTACAATGAGCAGTTCTTC. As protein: CSVPGRSYYNEQFF.

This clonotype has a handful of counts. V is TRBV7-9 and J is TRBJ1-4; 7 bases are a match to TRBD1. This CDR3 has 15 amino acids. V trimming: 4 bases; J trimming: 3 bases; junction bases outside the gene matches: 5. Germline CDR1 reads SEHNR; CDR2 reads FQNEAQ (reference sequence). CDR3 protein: CASSSPGGANEKLFF. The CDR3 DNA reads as TGTGCCAGCAGCTCACCAGGGGGAGCTAATGAAAAACTGTTTTTT.

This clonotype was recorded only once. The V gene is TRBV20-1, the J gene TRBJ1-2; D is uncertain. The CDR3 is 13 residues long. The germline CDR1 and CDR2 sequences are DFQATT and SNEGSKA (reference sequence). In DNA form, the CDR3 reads TGCGAGTGTAATGGTCCTGGGCGCTATGGCTACACCTTC. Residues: CECNGPGRYGYTF.

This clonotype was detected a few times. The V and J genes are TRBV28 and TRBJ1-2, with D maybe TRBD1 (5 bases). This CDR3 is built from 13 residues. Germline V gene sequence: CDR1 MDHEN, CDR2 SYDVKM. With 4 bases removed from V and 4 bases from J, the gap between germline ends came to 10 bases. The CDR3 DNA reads TGTGCCAGCAGTTCCCAGGGCCGCTATGGCTACACCTTC. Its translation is CASSSQGRYGYTF.

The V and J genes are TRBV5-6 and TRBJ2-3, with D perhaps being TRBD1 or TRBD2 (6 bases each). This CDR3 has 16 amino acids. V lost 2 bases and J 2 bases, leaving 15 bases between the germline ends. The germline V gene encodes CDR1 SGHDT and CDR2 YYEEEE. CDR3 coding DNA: TGTGCCAGCAGCTTTGTCGAGGGGGAGGTCACAGATACGCAGTATTTT. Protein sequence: CASSFVEGEVTDTQYF. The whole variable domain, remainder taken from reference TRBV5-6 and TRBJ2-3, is DAGVTQSPTHLIKTRGQQVTLRCSPKSGHDTVSWYQQALGQGPQFIFQYYEEEERQRGNFPDRFSGHQFPNYSSELNVNALLLGDSALYLCASSFVEGEVTDTQYFGPGTRLTVL.

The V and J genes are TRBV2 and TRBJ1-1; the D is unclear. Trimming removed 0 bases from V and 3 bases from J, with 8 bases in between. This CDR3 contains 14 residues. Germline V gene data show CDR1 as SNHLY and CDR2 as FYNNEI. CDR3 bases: TGTGCCAGCAGTGAAGCAACGTGGGACACTGAAGCTTTCTTT. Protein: CASSEATWDTEAFF.

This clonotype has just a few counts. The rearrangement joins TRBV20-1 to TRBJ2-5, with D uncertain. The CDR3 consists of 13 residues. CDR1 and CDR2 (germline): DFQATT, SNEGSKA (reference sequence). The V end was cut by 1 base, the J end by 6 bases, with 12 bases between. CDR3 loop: CSARGGVSQTQYF. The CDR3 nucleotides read TGCAGTGCTAGAGGTGGTGTCTCACAGACCCAGTACTTC.

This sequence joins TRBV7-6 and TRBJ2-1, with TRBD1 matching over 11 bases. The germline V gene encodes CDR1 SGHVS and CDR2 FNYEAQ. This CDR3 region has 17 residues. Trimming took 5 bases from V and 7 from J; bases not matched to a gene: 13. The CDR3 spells CASSMDRGQRTANEQFF. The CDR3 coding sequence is TGTGCCAGCAGCATGGACAGGGGGCAAAGGACTGCAAATGAGCAGTTCTTC. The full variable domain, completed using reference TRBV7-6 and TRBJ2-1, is GAGVSQSPRYKVTKRGQDVALRCDPISGHVSLYWYRQALGQGPEFLTYFNYEAQQDKSGLPNDRFSAERPEGSISTLTIQRTEQRDSAMYRCASSMDRGQRTANEQFFGPGTRLTVL.

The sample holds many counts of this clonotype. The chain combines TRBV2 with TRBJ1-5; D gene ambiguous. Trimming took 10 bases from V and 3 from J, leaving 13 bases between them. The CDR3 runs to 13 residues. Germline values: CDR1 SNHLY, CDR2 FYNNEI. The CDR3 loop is CATSMGNNQPQHF. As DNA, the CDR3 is TGTGCCACCAGCATGGGGAACAATCAGCCCCAGCATTTT. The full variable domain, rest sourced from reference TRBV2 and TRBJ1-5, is EPEVTQTPSHQVTQMGQEVILRCVPISNHLYFYWYRQILGQKVEFLVSFYNNEISEKSEIFDDQFSVERPDGSNFTLKIRSTKLEDSAMYFCATSMGNNQPQHFGDGTRLSIL.

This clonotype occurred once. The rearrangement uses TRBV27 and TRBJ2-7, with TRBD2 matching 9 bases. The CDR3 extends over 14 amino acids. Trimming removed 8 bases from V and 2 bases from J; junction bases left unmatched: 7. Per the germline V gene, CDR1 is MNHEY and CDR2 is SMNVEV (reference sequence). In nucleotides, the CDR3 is TGTGCCAGCGCTGGACTAGCGTATACCTACGAGCAGTACTTC. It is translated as CASAGLAYTYEQYF.

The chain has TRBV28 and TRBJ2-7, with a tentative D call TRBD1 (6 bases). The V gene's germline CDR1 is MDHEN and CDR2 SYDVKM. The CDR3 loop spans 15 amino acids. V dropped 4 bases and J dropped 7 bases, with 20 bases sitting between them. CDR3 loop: CASSSPRAGAGEQYF. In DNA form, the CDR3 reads TGTGCCAGCAGTTCCCCCCGGGCAGGGGCGGGTGAGCAGTACTTC.

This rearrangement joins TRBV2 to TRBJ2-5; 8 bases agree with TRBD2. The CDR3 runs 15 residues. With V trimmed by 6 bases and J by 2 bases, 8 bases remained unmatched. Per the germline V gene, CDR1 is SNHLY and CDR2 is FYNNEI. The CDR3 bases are TGTGCCAGCAGGCAGCGGGGGCCGCCACAAGAGACCCAGTACTTC. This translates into CASRQRGPPQETQYF.

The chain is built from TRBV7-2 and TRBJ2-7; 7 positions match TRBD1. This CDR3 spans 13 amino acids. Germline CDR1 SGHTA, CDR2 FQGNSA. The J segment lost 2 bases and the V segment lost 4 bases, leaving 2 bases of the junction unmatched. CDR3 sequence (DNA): TGTGCCAGCAGCTGGGGACAGCCCTACGAGCAGTACTTC. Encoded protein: CASSWGQPYEQYF.

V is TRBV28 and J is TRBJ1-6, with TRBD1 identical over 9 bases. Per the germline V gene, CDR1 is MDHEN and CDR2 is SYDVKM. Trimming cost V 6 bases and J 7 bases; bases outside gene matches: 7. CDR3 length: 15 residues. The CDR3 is CASRTGGWRNSPLHF. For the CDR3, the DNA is TGTGCCAGCAGGACAGGGGGATGGAGGAATTCACCCCTCCACTTT.

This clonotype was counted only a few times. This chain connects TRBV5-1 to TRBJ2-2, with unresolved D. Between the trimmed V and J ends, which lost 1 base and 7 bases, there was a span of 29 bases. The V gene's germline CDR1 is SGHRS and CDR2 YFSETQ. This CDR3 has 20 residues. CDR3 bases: TGCGCCAGCAGCTTGATAGCCCGGACCTCCTACGCTATGAGGCACGGGGAGCTGTTTTTT. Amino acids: CASSLIARTSYAMRHGELFF.

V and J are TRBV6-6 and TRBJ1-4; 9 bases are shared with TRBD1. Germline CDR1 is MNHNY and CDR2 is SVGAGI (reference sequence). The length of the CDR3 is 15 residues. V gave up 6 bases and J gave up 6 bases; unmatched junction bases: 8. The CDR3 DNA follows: TGTGCCAGCAGACTTACAGGGGGCGCCGATGAAAAACTGTTTTTT. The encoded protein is CASRLTGGADEKLFF.